A single sample gave rise to the 16 T cell receptor beta chains below, sequenced in a study of long-term antiretroviral therapy in people with HIV. Sequencing used immunoSEQ v3.0 at survey level. The data were produced by immunoSEQ multiplex PCR, yet TCRdb's version contains in-frame clones alone and is incomplete. In the table there are approximately 35,000 clones, 70% to 90% of which are singletons. The sequenced sample was unsorted PBMCs, obtained 2.2 years after starting antiretroviral therapy. These receptor sequences come from a man in his late teens or twenties with HIV.

The table lists this clone with a count of one. The chain couples TRBV9 to TRBJ2-7; TRBD2 agrees at 8 bases. V was clipped by 4 bases and J by 0 bases; unmatched bases: 9. Germline V gene lookup returns CDR1 SGDLS and CDR2 YYNGEE. The length of the CDR3 is 16 residues. The CDR3 DNA follows: TGTGCCAGCAGCCTCTCGGGAGGGACAAGCTCCTACGAGCAGTACTTC. This encodes CASSLSGGTSSYEQYF.

The chain combines TRBV5-6 with TRBJ1-4; 10 bases are shared with TRBD1. Germline CDR1 SGHDT, CDR2 YYEEEE. There are 14 residues in the CDR3. The V and J ends lost 2 bases and 6 bases, in that order; junction bases with no gene match: 1. CDR3 sequence: CASSFGTGDEKLFF. The DNA for the CDR3 is TGTGCCAGCAGCTTCGGGACAGGGGATGAAAAACTGTTTTTT.

The chain carries TRBV27 and TRBJ2-3; the match to TRBD2 covers 8 bases. The CDR3 extends over 17 amino acids. Germline assignment: CDR1 MNHEY and CDR2 SMNVEV (reference sequence). V was clipped by 4 bases and J by 0 bases; unmatched bases: 9. CDR3 loop: CASSSGLAGISTDTQYF. The CDR3 coding sequence is TGTGCCAGCAGTTCGGGATTAGCGGGAATTAGCACAGATACGCAGTATTTT.

The gene calls are TRBV10-3 and TRBJ1-2; unclear D gene. The length of the CDR3 is 14 residues. V shed 0 bases and J shed 3 bases, with 8 bases lying between them. Germline V lookup: CDR1 ENHRY, CDR2 SYGVKD. This chain's CDR3 is CAISESLDHYGYTF. In DNA form, the CDR3 reads TGTGCCATCAGTGAGTCTTTGGACCACTATGGCTACACCTTC.

The CDR3 DNA reads TGTGCCAGCAGTTTATCGGTGGTGGGAGTGGCCAATGAGCAGTTCTTC. Translation: CASSLSVVGVANEQFF. The gene calls are TRBV28 and TRBJ2-1; possible D gene TRBD2, 5 bases. CDR1 is MDHEN, CDR2 SYDVKM, per germline. The CDR3 loop spans 16 amino acids. Trimming pared 1 base from V and 6 bases from J, leaving 16 bases between. The full variable domain, completed using reference TRBV28 and TRBJ2-1, is DVKVTQSSRYLVKRTGEKVFLECVQDMDHENMFWYRQDPGLGLRLIYFSYDVKMKEKGDIPEGYSVSREKKERFSLILESASTNQTSMYLCASSLSVVGVANEQFFGPGTRLTVL.

V gene TRBV12-1 combines with J gene TRBJ2-5; the table's D gene call, TRBD2, was not cross checked with the DNA. TRBV12-1 is shown as a pseudogene. CDR3 length equals 14 residues. This chain's CDR3 is CASSFLVAEETQYF. DNA of the CDR3: TGTGCCAGCAGCTTTCTGGTAGCGGAAGAGACCCAGTACTTC.

The chain uses TRBV9 and TRBJ2-7; perhaps D is TRBD1 or TRBD2 (5 bases each). The CDR3 length is 12 residues. The germline V gene has CDR1 SGDLS and CDR2 YYNGEE. V lost 4 bases and J 2 bases, leaving 7 bases between the germline ends. CDR3 in DNA: TGTGCCAGCAGCAGGGACCCCTACGAGCAGTACTTC. This encodes CASSRDPYEQYF.

This chain uses TRBV5-1 with TRBJ1-4, with 8 bases aligning to TRBD1. This CDR3 has 15 amino acids. Germline CDR1 reads SGHRS; CDR2 reads YFSETQ. V trimming: 0 bases; J trimming: 4 bases; junction bases outside the gene matches: 2. DNA for the CDR3: TGCGCCAGCAGCTTGGGGACAGGGTATAATGAAAAACTGTTTTTT. Residues: CASSLGTGYNEKLFF.

The V and J genes are TRBV6-1 and TRBJ1-1; unclear D gene. The V and J ends lost 8 bases and 8 bases respectively, with 9 bases between them. The CDR3 runs 10 residues. The germline gives CDR1 MNHNS, CDR2 SASEGT. Here the CDR3 reads CASGEEEAFF. In DNA, the CDR3 is TGTGCCAGCGGGGAGGAGGAAGCTTTCTTT.

The genes are TRBV14 and TRBJ1-6, with D possibly TRBD1 on 6 matching bases. V was trimmed by 1 base and J by 3 bases, leaving 7 bases between them. CDR3 length: 15 amino acids. Germline V gene lookup returns CDR1 SGHDN and CDR2 FVKESK. The CDR3 bases are TGTGCCAGCAGCCAAGTGGACAGCTATAATTCACCCCTCCACTTT. Protein: CASSQVDSYNSPLHF.

The genes are TRBV6-5 and TRBJ2-2; D uncertain. Germline V lookup: CDR1 MNHEY, CDR2 SVGAGI. With 2 bases removed from V and 6 bases from J, the gap between germline ends came to 16 bases. The CDR3 consists of 16 residues. CDR3 in amino acids: CASSYPDGTGPGELFF. The CDR3 DNA reads as TGTGCCAGCAGTTACCCGGACGGCACTGGGCCCGGGGAGCTGTTTTTT.

The chain carries TRBV6-5 and TRBJ1-5; D remains unclear. V was trimmed by 0 bases and J by 9 bases, leaving 9 bases between them. Looked up from germline, CDR1 is MNHEY and CDR2 is SVGAGI. The CDR3 is made up of 13 amino acids. CDR3 protein: CASSYSLGRPQHF. CDR3 sequence (DNA): TGTGCCAGCAGTTACTCTCTTGGACGGCCCCAGCATTTT.

This chain connects TRBV19 to TRBJ2-3; either TRBD1 or TRBD2 may fit D (5 bases each). Germline CDR1 is LNHDA and CDR2 is SQIVND (reference sequence). The CDR3 length is 16 residues. V lost 5 bases, J lost 6 bases, and 21 bases lay in between. CDR3 in amino acids: CASSLNRDAAGDTQYF. The CDR3 region has the DNA TGTGCCAGTAGTTTAAACCGGGACGCAGCAGGGGATACGCAGTATTTT.

J is TRBJ2-7 and V is TRBV5-6; TRBD1 matches 7 bases. The CDR3 has 15 amino acids. Germline lookup yields CDR1 SGHDT and CDR2 YYEEEE. V trimming: 0 bases; J trimming: 2 bases; junction bases outside the gene matches: 5. CDR3 sequence reads: CASSLGTGPTYEQYF. The CDR3 bases are TGTGCCAGCAGCTTGGGGACAGGTCCTACCTACGAGCAGTACTTC.

The J gene is TRBJ2-1, the V gene TRBV6-5; 7 bases agree with TRBD1. The CDR3 covers 15 residues. The ends lost 2 bases at V and 6 bases at J; junction bases unmatched: 7. Germline V CDR1 and CDR2: MNHEY, SVGAGI. This CDR3 is CASSYGPGTVNEQFF. The CDR3 bases are TGTGCCAGCAGTTACGGACCAGGGACAGTCAATGAGCAGTTCTTC.

This sequence joins TRBV7-9 and TRBJ1-2; D is unresolved. With 5 bases removed from V and 1 base from J, the gap between germline ends came to 5 bases. The V gene's germline CDR1 is SEHNR and CDR2 FQNEAQ (reference sequence). CDR3 size: 12 residues. CDR3 loop: CASSTNNYGYTF. CDR3 nucleotides: TGTGCCAGCAGCACCAATAACTATGGCTACACCTTC.